Below, one TCR beta chain is given with its context. The antigen is not known. The sample comes from a study of OX40 agonist ivuxolimab in advanced cancers. The study's findings and limits: In general, CD8+ T cells held more expanded clones than CD4+ did, on average.

TCRdb's table, derived via immunoSEQ multiplex PCR, lists solely in-frame clones and lacks some. The sample has 95,000 to 100,000 clones, under 85% seen once. This CDR3 spans 19 amino acids. Germline CDR1 and CDR2: SGHRS and YFSETQ. V lost 4 bases and J 0 bases, leaving 25 bases between the germline ends. The sample here was CD4+ or CD8+ T cells sorted from blood, taken in a trial of the OX40 agonist ivuxolimab. The chain carries TRBV5-1 and TRBJ1-1; tentative D call: TRBD1 (5 bases). The receptor was isolated from an adult with an advanced solid tumor such as melanoma, head and neck, liver or kidney cancer. The CDR3 sequence: CASSLRTGGAGLMNTEAFF. Here the CDR3 DNA reads TGCGCCAGCAGCCTCCGAACGGGTGGGGCAGGGTTAATGAACACTGAAGCTTTCTTT. The whole variable domain, remainder taken from reference TRBV5-1 and TRBJ1-1, is KAGVTQTPRYLIKTRGQQVTLSCSPISGHRSVSWYQQTPGQGLQFLFEYFSETQRNKGNFPGRFSGRQFSNSRSEMNVSTLELGDSALYLCASSLRTGGAGLMNTEAFFGQGTRLTVV.